These T cell receptor beta chains were read from a single sample in a study of blood T cell repertoires in COVID-19. Here immunoSEQ multiplex PCR was the method, and the copy in TCRdb shows in-frame clones only, minus some. The sample includes under 550,000 clones, roughly 90% seen only once; the top ten take less than 0.95%. The sample consisted of peripheral blood. These receptors were collected from a man aged 18 to 29 with COVID-19, enrolled during active disease. Both conserved end residues are trimmed from each CDR3. The order of the fields is V gene, J gene, CDR3 protein.

V: TRBV5-4
J: TRBJ2-5
CDR3: ASSRTAGGQETQY

V: TRBV24-1
J: TRBJ2-7
CDR3: ATSMGPSYEQY

V: TRBV11-3
J: TRBJ2-1
CDR3: ASSPRYSEQF

V: TRBV6-1
J: TRBJ1-5
CDR3: ASSEKRGRRDNQPQH

V: TRBV2
J: TRBJ2-1
CDR3: ASRTSGKEYEQF

V: TRBV28
J: TRBJ1-3
CDR3: ASSFRGLGFSGNTIY

V: TRBV6-5
J: TRBJ1-1
CDR3: ASSYSGQGAEAF

V: TRBV11-2
J: TRBJ2-1
CDR3: ASSLELAGDNEQF

V: TRBV6-2/TRBV6-3
J: TRBJ2-1
CDR3: ASSYYSGRARNEQF

V: TRBV10-1
J: TRBJ2-1
CDR3: ASSESRVARANEQF

V: TRBV5-5
J: TRBJ1-4
CDR3: ASSLFLGGNEKLF

V: TRBV3-1/TRBV3-2
J: TRBJ2-2
CDR3: ASSQDLSSGGLAGELF

V: TRBV7-9
J: TRBJ2-3
CDR3: ASSLGWTGSDTQY

V: TRBV5-4
J: TRBJ1-1
CDR3: ASSLGRAMNTEAF

V: TRBV6-2/TRBV6-3
J: TRBJ2-7
CDR3: ASSLGQVGEQY

V: TRBV19
J: TRBJ2-1
CDR3: ASSTQGNEQF

V: TRBV5-8
J: TRBJ2-6
CDR3: ASNRREANVLT

V: TRBV24-1
J: TRBJ2-1
CDR3: ATSARRAYNEQF

V: TRBV19
J: TRBJ2-2
CDR3: ATNRGGNTGELF

V: TRBV24-1
J: TRBJ2-2
CDR3: ATRKTGNTGELF

V: TRBV18
J: TRBJ1-6
CDR3: ASSPQGADSPLH

V: TRBV21-1
J: TRBJ1-6
CDR3: ASSKAGDRGNSPLH